The sequence of this T cell receptor (beta chain) was determined in a study of blood T cell repertoires in COVID-19. This clone has just one count. The assay was immunoSEQ multiplex PCR, and TCRdb's table has in-frame clones only and misses some. The repertoire holds about 27,000 clones, with approximately 80% as singletons. CDR1 and CDR2 (germline): SNHLY, FYNNEI. The V and J ends lost 5 bases and 0 bases respectively, with 7 bases between them. There are 13 residues in the CDR3. This receptor was taken from a man in his 70s with active COVID-19. The chain is built from TRBV2 and TRBJ1-2, with D tentatively TRBD1 (5 bases). The sample taken for sequencing was peripheral blood. The CDR3 DNA is TGTGCCAGCAGTCCAGGGTCTAACTATGGCTACACCTTC. This sequence encodes CASSPGSNYGYTF.